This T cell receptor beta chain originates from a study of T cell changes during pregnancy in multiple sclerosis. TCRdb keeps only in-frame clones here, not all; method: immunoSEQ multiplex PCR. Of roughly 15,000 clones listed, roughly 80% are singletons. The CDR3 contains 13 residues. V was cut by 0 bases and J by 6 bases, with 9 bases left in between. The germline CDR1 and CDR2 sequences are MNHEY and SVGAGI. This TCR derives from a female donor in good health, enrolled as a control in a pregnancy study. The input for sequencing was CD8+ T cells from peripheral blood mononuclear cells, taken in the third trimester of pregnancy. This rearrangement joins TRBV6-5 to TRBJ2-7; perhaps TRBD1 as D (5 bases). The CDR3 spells CASSYSGLSEQYF. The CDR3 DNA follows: TGTGCCAGCAGTTACTCGGGGCTCTCCGAGCAGTACTTC.